The source of this TCR beta chain is a study of CD8+CD57+ T cells in acquired aplastic anemia. Study as a whole: Isolated CD4+ and CD8+ cells, once sorted, yielded DNA averaging about 3 ug.

Concerning this clonotype: The target antigen is unknown.

Study conclusions and caveats: There were some 27 CD8+ CDR3 sequences that occurred in both patients and controls.

Sequenced patients had shown CD8+CD57+ cell expansion by flow cytometry. Each patient carried a diagnosis of severe acquired aplastic anemia. No patient had been given any therapy when blood was sampled. V lost 5 bases and J 4 bases, leaving 15 bases between the germline ends. From germline, CDR1 is LNHDA and CDR2 SQIVND (reference sequence). The CDR3 totals 14 residues. TCR beta VDJ and CDR3 were profiled, and genomic DNA was the template. TCRdb reanalysed the reads using MiXCR and keeps one entry per CDR3 protein. The data hold around 430,000 distinct CDR3 sequences, with 25% to 40% observed a single time.

The TCR was taken from a human donor with aplastic anemia. V usage is TRBV19 and J usage is TRBJ2-7; either TRBD1 or TRBD2 may fit D (5 bases each). The sample taken for sequencing was sorted CD4+, CD8+, or CD8+CD57+ T cells (not recorded which) from PBMCs. CDR3 bases: TGTGCCAGTAGTTCTGTAGGGACCCTTTACGAGCAGTACTTC. It translates to CASSSVGTLYEQYF.